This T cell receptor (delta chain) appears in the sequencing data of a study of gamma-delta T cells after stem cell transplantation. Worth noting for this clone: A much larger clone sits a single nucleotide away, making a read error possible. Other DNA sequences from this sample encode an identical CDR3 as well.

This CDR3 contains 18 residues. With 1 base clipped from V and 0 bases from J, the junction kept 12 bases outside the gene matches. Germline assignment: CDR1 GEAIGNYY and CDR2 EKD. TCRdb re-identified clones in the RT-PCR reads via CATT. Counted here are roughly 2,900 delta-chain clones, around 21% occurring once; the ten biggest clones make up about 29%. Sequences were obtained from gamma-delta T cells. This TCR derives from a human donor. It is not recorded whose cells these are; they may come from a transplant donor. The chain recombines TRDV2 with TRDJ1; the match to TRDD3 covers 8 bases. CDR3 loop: CACDTKGDTYGYTDKLIF. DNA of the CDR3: TGTGCCTGTGACACTAAAGGGGATACATACGGCTACACCGATAAACTCATCTTT.